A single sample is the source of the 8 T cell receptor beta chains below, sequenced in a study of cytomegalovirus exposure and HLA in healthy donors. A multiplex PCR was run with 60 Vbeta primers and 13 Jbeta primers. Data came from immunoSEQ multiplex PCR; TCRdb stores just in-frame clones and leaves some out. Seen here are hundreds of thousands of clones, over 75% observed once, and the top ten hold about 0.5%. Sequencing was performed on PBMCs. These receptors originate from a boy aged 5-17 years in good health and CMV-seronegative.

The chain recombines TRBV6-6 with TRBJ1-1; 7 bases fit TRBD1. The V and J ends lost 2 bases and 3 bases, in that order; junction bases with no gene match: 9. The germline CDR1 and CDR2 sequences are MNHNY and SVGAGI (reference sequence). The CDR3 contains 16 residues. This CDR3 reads CASSYPKTGRHTEAFF. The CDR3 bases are TGTGCCAGCAGTTACCCCAAGACAGGGAGGCACACTGAAGCTTTCTTT.

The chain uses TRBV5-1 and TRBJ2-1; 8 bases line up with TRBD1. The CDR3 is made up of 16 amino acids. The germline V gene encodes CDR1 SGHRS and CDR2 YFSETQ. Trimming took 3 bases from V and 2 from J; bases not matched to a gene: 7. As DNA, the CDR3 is TGCGCCAGCAGCTCCCCGGGACAGGTTACCTACAATGAGCAGTTCTTC. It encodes CASSSPGQVTYNEQFF.

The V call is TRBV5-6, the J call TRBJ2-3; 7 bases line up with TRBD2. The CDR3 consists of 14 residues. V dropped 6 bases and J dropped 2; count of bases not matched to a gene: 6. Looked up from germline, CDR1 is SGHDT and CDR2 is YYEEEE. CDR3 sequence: CASTIAGDTDTQYF. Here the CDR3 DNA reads TGTGCCAGCACTATAGCGGGTGACACAGATACGCAGTATTTT.

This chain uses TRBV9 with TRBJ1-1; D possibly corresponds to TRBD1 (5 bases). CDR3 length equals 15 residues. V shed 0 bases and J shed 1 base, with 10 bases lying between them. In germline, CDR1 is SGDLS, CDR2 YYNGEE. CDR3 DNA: TGTGCCAGCAGCGTAGTGGGAGGGACGAACACTGAAGCTTTCTTT. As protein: CASSVVGGTNTEAFF.

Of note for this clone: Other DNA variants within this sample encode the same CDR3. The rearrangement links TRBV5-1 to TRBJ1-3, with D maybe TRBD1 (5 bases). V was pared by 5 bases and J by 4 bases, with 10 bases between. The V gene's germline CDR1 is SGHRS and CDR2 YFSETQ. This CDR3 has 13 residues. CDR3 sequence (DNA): TGCGCCAGCAGTCTGGACATCGGAAACACCATATATTTT. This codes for CASSLDIGNTIYF.

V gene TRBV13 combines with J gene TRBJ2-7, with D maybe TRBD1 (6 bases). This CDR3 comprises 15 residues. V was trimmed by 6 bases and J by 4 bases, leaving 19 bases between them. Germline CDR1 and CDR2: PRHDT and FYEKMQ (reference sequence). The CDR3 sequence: CASRNLQGQVYEQYF. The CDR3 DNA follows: TGTGCCAGCAGAAACTTACAGGGTCAGGTATACGAGCAGTACTTC.

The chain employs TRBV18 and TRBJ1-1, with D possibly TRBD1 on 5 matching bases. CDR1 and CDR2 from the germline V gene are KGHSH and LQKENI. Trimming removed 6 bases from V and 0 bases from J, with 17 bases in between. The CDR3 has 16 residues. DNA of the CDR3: TGTGCCAGCTCTCAATTCCACAGGTCCATGAACACTGAAGCTTTCTTT. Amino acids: CASSQFHRSMNTEAFF.

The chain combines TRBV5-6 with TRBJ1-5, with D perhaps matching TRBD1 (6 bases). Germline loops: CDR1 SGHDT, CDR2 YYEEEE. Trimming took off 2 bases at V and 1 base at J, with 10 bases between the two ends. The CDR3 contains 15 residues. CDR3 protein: CASSLGGGSNQPQHF. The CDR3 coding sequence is TGTGCCAGCAGCTTAGGCGGGGGCAGCAATCAGCCCCAGCATTTT.